Sequencing of this TCR beta chain was carried out in a study of Graves' ophthalmopathy and Graves' hyperthyroidism. Whole-study findings and limits: Prediction of ophthalmopathy progression reached around 71% sensitivity and around 76% specificity.

The authors amplified TCR beta CDR3 regions from RNA transcripts. Amplification began with first-round RT-PCR using HTBI primers, then second-round multiplex PCR was performed. TCRdb redid the calling of the multiplex PCR reads with MiXCR, one entry per CDR3 protein. The profile shows about 340,000 distinct CDR3 sequences, around a sixth of them singletons. This clonotype was detected ten times or more. Its antigen is still unknown. V shed 1 base and J 4 bases; nucleotides not matched to a gene: 6. Germline CDR1 is ENHRY and CDR2 is SYGVKD. The CDR3 consists of 15 residues. The specimen was peripheral blood. V gene TRBV10-3 combines with J gene TRBJ1-1; 7 nucleotides agree with TRBD1. This receptor was obtained from an adult man with Graves' ophthalmopathy. The CDR3 DNA follows: TGTGCCATCAGTGAGTTCGAGGGGGCGGGCACTGAAGCTTTCTTT. It encodes CAISEFEGAGTEAFF.